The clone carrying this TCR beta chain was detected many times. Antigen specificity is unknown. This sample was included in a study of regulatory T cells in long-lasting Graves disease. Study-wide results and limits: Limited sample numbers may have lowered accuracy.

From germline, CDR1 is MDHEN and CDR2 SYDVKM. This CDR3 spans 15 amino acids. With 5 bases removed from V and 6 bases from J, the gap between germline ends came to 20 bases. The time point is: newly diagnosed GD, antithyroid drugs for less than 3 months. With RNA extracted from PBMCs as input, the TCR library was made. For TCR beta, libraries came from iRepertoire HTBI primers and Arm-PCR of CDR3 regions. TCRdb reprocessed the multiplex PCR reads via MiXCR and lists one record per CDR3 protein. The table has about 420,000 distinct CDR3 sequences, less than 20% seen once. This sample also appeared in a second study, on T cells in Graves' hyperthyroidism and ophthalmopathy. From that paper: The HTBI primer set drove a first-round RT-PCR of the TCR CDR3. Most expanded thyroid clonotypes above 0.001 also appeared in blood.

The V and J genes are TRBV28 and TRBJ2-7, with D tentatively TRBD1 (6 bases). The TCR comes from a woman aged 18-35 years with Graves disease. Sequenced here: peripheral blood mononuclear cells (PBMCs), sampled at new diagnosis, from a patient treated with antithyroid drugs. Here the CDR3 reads CASSPNDWRGGEQYF. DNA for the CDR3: TGTGCCAGCAGTCCGAATGACTGGAGAGGGGGCGAGCAGTACTTC. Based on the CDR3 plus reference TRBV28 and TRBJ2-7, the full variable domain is DVKVTQSSRYLVKRTGEKVFLECVQDMDHENMFWYRQDPGLGLRLIYFSYDVKMKEKGDIPEGYSVSREKKERFSLILESASTNQTSMYLCASSPNDWRGGEQYFGPGTRLTVT.